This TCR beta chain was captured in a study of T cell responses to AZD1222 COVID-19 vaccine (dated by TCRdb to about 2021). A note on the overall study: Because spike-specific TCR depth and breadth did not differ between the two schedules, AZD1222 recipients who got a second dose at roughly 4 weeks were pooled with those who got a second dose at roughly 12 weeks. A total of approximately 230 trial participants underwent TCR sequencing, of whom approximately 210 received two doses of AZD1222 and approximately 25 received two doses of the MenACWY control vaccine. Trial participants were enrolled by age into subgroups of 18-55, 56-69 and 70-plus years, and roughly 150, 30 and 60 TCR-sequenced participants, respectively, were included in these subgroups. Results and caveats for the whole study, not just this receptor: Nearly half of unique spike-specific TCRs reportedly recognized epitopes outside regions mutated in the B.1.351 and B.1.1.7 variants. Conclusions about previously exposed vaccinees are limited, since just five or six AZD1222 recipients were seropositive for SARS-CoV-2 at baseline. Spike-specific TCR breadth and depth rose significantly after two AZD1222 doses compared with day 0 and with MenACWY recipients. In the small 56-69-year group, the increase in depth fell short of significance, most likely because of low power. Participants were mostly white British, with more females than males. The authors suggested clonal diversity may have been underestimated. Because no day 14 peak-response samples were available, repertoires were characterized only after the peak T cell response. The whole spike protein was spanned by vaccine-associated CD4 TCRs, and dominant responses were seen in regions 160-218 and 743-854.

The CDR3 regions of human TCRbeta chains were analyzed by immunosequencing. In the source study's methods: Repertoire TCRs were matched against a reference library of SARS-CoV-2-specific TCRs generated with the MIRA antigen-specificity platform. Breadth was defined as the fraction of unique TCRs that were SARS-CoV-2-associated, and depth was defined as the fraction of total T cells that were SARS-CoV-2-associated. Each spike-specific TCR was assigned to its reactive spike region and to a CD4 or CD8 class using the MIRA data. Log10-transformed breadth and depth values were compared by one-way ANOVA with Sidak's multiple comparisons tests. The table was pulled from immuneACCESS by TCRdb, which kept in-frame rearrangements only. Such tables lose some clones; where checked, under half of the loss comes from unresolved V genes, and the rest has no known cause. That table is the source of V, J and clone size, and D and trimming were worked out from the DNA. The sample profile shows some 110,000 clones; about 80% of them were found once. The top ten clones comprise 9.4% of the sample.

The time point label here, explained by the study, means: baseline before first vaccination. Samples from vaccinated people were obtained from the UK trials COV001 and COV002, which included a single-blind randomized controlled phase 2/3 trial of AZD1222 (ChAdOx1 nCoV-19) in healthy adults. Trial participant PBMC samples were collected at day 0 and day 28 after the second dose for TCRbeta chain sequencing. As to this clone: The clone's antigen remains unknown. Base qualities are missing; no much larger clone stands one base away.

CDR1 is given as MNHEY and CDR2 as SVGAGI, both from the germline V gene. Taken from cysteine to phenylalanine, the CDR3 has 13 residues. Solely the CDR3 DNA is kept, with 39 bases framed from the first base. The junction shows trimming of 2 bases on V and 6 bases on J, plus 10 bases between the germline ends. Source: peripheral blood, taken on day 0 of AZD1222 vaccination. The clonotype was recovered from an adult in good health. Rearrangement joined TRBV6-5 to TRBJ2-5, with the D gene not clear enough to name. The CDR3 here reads CASSYDKGKTQYF. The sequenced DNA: TGTGCCAGCAGTTACGATAAAGGGAAGACCCAGTACTTC.